A selection of T cell receptor beta chains follows, all from one sample in a study of cytotoxic CD8 clonotypes in ibrutinib-treated CLL. Here immunoSEQ multiplex PCR was the method, and the copy in TCRdb shows in-frame clones only, minus some. The data contain 140,000 or so clones, approximately 80% of them singletons. The sequences come from PBMCs, collected after 12 months of ibrutinib treatment. These receptors were taken from a human donor with chronic lymphocytic leukemia. Both conserved end residues are part of each CDR3. Fields, in order: clone size, V gene, D gene, CDR3 length, J gene, CDR3 protein, CDR3 DNA. D genes are given only for firm matches. Size is omitted from some rows. Given values are once, few, many or a class for expanded clones.

abundance: few; v_gene: TRBV9; d_gene: NA; len: 14; j_gene: TRBJ1-2; CDR3aa: CASSANQRGDGYTF; CDR3nt: TGTGCCAGCAGCGCAAACCAAAGGGGGGATGGCTACACCTTC
abundance: NA; v_gene: TRBV10-1; d_gene: TRBD1; len: 16; j_gene: TRBJ2-5; CDR3aa: CASSEYARGPKETQYF; CDR3nt: TGCGCCAGCAGTGAGTACGCCAGGGGGCCCAAGGAGACCCAGTACTTC
abundance: NA; v_gene: TRBV2; d_gene: NA; len: 11; j_gene: TRBJ2-7; CDR3aa: CASSDLGEQYF; CDR3nt: TGTGCCAGCAGTGATCTTGGCGAGCAGTACTTC
abundance: NA; v_gene: TRBV2; d_gene: TRBD2; len: 15; j_gene: TRBJ2-1; CDR3aa: CASSETSGGGNEQFF; CDR3nt: TGTGCCAGCAGTGAGACTAGCGGAGGTGGTAATGAGCAGTTCTTC
abundance: NA; v_gene: TRBV6-5; d_gene: NA; len: 15; j_gene: TRBJ2-2; CDR3aa: CASTYLVSGTGELFF; CDR3nt: TGTGCCAGCACCTATTTGGTTTCAGGCACCGGGGAGCTGTTTTTT
abundance: NA; v_gene: TRBV28; d_gene: NA; len: 14; j_gene: TRBJ2-5; CDR3aa: CASRTRTEQETQYF; CDR3nt: TGTGCCAGCAGAACCCGGACTGAACAAGAGACCCAGTACTTC
abundance: NA; v_gene: TRBV27; d_gene: NA; len: 11; j_gene: TRBJ1-1; CDR3aa: CASLGNTEAFF; CDR3nt: TGTGCCAGCCTGGGGAACACTGAAGCTTTCTTT
abundance: NA; v_gene: TRBV7-2; d_gene: NA; len: 16; j_gene: TRBJ2-3; CDR3aa: CASSSPPSRAAGTQYF; CDR3nt: TGTGCCAGCAGCTCACCCCCCTCGAGGGCCGCGGGTACGCAGTATTTT
abundance: NA; v_gene: TRBV7-9; d_gene: NA; len: 14; j_gene: TRBJ2-4; CDR3aa: CASSLGGLMNIQYF; CDR3nt: TGTGCCAGCAGCTTAGGGGGGCTCATGAACATTCAGTACTTC
abundance: NA; v_gene: TRBV9; d_gene: TRBD2; len: 15; j_gene: TRBJ2-1; CDR3aa: CASSDPGGVYNEQFF; CDR3nt: TGTGCCAGCAGCGATCCTGGGGGGGTTTACAATGAGCAGTTCTTC
abundance: NA; v_gene: TRBV19; d_gene: NA; len: 15; j_gene: TRBJ2-3; CDR3aa: CASSASSRRTDTQYF; CDR3nt: TGTGCCAGTAGTGCTTCTAGTCGGCGCACAGATACGCAGTATTTT
abundance: NA; v_gene: TRBV6-5; d_gene: NA; len: 13; j_gene: TRBJ1-5; CDR3aa: CASRPQGTQPQHF; CDR3nt: TGTGCCAGCAGGCCACAGGGAACCCAGCCCCAGCATTTT
abundance: NA; v_gene: TRBV5-1; d_gene: NA; len: 15; j_gene: TRBJ1-4; CDR3aa: CASSLNREALGKLFF; CDR3nt: TGCGCCAGCAGCTTAAACCGGGAGGCCCTAGGAAAACTGTTTTTT
abundance: few; v_gene: TRBV5-1; d_gene: NA; len: 15; j_gene: TRBJ2-7; CDR3aa: CASSIGGTGGYEQYF; CDR3nt: TGCGCCAGCAGCATTGGAGGTACAGGCGGGTACGAGCAGTACTTC
abundance: few; v_gene: TRBV5-1; d_gene: NA; len: 14; j_gene: TRBJ2-5; CDR3aa: CASSSLGVQETQYF; CDR3nt: TGCGCCAGCAGCTCACTTGGGGTCCAAGAGACCCAGTACTTC
abundance: NA; v_gene: TRBV4-1; d_gene: NA; len: 16; j_gene: TRBJ1-5; CDR3aa: CASSQVEYFSNQPQHF; CDR3nt: TGCGCCAGCAGCCAAGTAGAATACTTTAGCAATCAGCCCCAGCATTTT
abundance: NA; v_gene: TRBV5-1; d_gene: NA; len: 14; j_gene: TRBJ1-5; CDR3aa: CASSLDTGNQPQHF; CDR3nt: TGCGCCAGCAGCTTGGACACCGGGAATCAGCCCCAGCATTTT
abundance: once; v_gene: TRBV10-3; d_gene: TRBD2; len: 16; j_gene: TRBJ2-7; CDR3aa: CAIRKNRGLAGVEQYF; CDR3nt: TGTGCCATCAGAAAAAACCGGGGACTAGCGGGAGTCGAGCAGTACTTC
abundance: NA; v_gene: TRBV5-1; d_gene: NA; len: 16; j_gene: TRBJ1-4; CDR3aa: CASSGTAQGANEKLFF; CDR3nt: TGCGCCAGCAGCGGCACCGCACAGGGAGCTAATGAAAAACTGTTTTTT
abundance: NA; v_gene: TRBV4-1; d_gene: TRBD1; len: 20; j_gene: TRBJ2-1; CDR3aa: CASSKNNFAPPGQVYNEQFF; CDR3nt: TGCGCCAGCAGCAAAAATAACTTTGCCCCACCGGGACAGGTTTACAATGAGCAGTTCTTC
abundance: NA; v_gene: TRBV4-3; d_gene: NA; len: 16; j_gene: TRBJ2-2; CDR3aa: CASSPWASANTGELFF; CDR3nt: TGCGCCAGCAGCCCCTGGGCTAGCGCGAACACCGGGGAGCTGTTTTTT
abundance: NA; v_gene: TRBV7-8; d_gene: NA; len: 16; j_gene: TRBJ2-1; CDR3aa: CASSLTGGRRYNEQFF; CDR3nt: TGTGCCAGCAGCTTAACGGGTGGGAGAAGGTACAATGAGCAGTTCTTC
abundance: NA; v_gene: TRBV6-5; d_gene: NA; len: 13; j_gene: TRBJ1-2; CDR3aa: CASVGGGVYGYTF; CDR3nt: TGTGCCAGTGTGGGGGGGGGAGTCTATGGCTACACCTTC